There are a few counts of the clone carrying this T cell receptor (beta chain). No antigen is known for it. Next came a second PCR, run for about 7 to 12 cycles, which used a sample-barcoded 5' primer along with a J-beta primer mix. The authors tagged each cDNA molecule using a template-switch adaptor with 12 random nucleotides. In TCRdb, the 5' RACE reads were re-called with MiXCR into one record per CDR3 protein. Of about 1.1 million distinct CDR3 sequences listed, less than 45% are singletons. The CDR3 length is 15 residues. The V segment lost 4 bases and the J segment 3 bases; nucleotides outside the gene matches: 7. Per the germline V gene, CDR1 is MGHRA and CDR2 is YSYEKL. This sample was taken from a study of blood T cells in healthy people across ages. The study's findings and limits: PBMCs went unsorted, and a conclusive naive versus antigen-experienced comparison was therefore prevented.

The sequencing input was blood. The chain couples TRBV4-1 to TRBJ2-3; 7 bases line up with TRBD2. The origin of this receptor is a man younger than 30 in good health. CDR3 nucleotide sequence: TGCGCCAGCAGCCCCCGGGACTACGGGACAGATACGCAGTATTTT. It encodes CASSPRDYGTDTQYF.